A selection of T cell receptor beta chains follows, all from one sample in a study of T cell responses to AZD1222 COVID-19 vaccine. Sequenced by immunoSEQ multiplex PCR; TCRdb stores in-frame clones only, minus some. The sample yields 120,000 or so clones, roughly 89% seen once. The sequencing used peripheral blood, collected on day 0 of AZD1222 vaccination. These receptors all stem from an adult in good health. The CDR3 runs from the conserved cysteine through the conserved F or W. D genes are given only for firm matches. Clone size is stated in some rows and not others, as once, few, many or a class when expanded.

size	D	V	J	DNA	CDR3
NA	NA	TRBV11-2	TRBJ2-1	TGTGCCAGCAGCTCCGTCGATCGGGGGGCCTCCTACAATGAGCAGTTCTTC	CASSSVDRGASYNEQFF
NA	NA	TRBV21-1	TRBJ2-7	TGTGCCAGCAGCAAAGCTACTAACAGCTCCTACGAGCAGTACTTC	CASSKATNSSYEQYF
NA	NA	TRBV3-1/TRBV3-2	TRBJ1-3	TGTGCCAGCAGCCGTAATTCTGGAAACACCATATATTTT	CASSRNSGNTIYF
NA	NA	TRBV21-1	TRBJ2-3	TGTGCCAGCAGCACAACTCCGGGACGTAATGACCCAGATACGCAGTATTTT	CASSTTPGRNDPDTQYF
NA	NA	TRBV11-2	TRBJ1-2	TGTGCCAGCAGCTCACAGACAGTCTATGGCTACACCTTC	CASSSQTVYGYTF
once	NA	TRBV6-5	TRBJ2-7	TGTGCCAGCAGACGAATAGCGGACTATAACGAGCAGTACTTC	CASRRIADYNEQYF
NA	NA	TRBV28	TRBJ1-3	TGTGCCAGCAGTTGGGGGTCCCGACCCTCTGGAAACACCATATATTTT	CASSWGSRPSGNTIYF
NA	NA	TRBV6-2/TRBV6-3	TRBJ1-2	TGTGCCAGCAGTTCCCCGCCTTATGGCTACACCTTC	CASSSPPYGYTF
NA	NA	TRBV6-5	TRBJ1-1	TGTGCCAGCAGCCAGGACAGCCTGAACACTGAAGCTTTCTTT	CASSQDSLNTEAFF
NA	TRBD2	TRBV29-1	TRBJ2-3	TGCAGCGCCTCGGGGGGGCGCGGCACAGATACGCAGTATTTT	CSASGGRGTDTQYF
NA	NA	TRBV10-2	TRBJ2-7	TGCGCCAGCAGTGAGGGTCTGGCAGGAGGTTACGAGCAGTACTTC	CASSEGLAGGYEQYF
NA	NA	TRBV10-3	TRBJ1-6	TGTGCCATCAGTGAGTCGGGGGGGGCAGGGACTTCACCCCTCCACTTT	CAISESGGAGTSPLHF
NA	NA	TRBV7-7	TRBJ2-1	TGTGCTAGCAGCCCCGAGCGGAAGTCTGAGCAGTTCTTC	CASSPERKSEQFF
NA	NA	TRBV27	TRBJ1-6	TGTGCCAGCAGCGCCTGGGCACAGGGTTTTGGGTCACCCCTCCACTTT	CASSAWAQGFGSPLHF
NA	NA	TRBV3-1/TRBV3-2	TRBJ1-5	TGTGCCAGCAGCCAAGAGGGGGCTAGAAATCAGCCCCAGCATTTT	CASSQEGARNQPQHF
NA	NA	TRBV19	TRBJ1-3	TGTGCCAGTGGTCCGGGGGTTGTATCTGGAAACACCATATATTTT	CASGPGVVSGNTIYF
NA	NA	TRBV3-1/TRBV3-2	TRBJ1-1	TGTGCCAGCAGCTTCAGGGTGGACACTGAAGCTTTCTTT	CASSFRVDTEAFF
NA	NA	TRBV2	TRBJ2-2	TGTGCCAGCAGTCCCCCAACGGGCCGGGAGCTGTTTTTT	CASSPPTGRELFF
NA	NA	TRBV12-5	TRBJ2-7	TGTGCTAGTGGTCCCCCGACAGGCCCCTACGAGCAGTACTTC	CASGPPTGPYEQYF
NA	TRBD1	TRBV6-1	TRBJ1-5	TGTGCCAGCAGTGTAGACAGGGATCAGCCCCAGCATTTT	CASSVDRDQPQHF
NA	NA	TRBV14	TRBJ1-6	TGTGCCAGCAGCCAAGACAGCTCCTATAATTCACCCCTCCACTTT	CASSQDSSYNSPLHF
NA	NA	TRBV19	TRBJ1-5	TGTGCCAGTAGTATAGGGGGAGGGGGAAGCAATCAGCCCCAGCATTTT	CASSIGGGGSNQPQHF
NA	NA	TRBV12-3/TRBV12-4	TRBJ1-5	TGTGCCAGCAGTAGGGGGGGCTCTATCTCCCAGCATTTT	CASSRGGSISQHF
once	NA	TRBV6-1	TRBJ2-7	TGTGCCAGCAGTGAAACAGGGGGGGTGCCCTACGAGCAGTACTTC	CASSETGGVPYEQYF
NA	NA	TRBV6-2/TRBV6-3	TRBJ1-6	TGTGCCAGCAGTTACCGGGGGGGTTCACCCCTCCACTTT	CASSYRGGSPLHF
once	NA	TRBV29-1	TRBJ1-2	TGCAGCGTTGAGGCTTATGGCTACACCTTC	CSVEAYGYTF
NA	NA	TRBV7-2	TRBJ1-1	NA	CASSSLGTGNTEAFF
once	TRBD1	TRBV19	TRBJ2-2	TGTGCCAGTAGGTACCAGGGGGACGCCGGGGAGCTGTTTTTT	CASRYQGDAGELFF
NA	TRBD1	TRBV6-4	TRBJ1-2	TGTGCCAGCAGTGCAACCGGGACAGGGTATGGCTACACCTTC	CASSATGTGYGYTF
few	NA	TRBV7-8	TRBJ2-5	TGTGCCAGCAGCTTATTCAACAGTCAAGTTGGGGAGACCCAGTACTTC	CASSLFNSQVGETQYF
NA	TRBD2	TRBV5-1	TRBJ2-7	TGCGCCAGCAGCTTCGGGACTAGCTCCTACGAGCAGTACTTC	CASSFGTSSYEQYF
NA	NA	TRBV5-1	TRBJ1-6	TGCGCCAGCGGTACCGGAAGGAATTCACCCCTCCACTTT	CASGTGRNSPLHF
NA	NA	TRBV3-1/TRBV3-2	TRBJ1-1	TGTGCCAGCAGCCAAGCGCAAAAGGGGACTGAAGCTTTCTTT	CASSQAQKGTEAFF
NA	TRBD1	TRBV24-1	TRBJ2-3	TGTGCCACCAGCCCCGGGACAGGGTCCACAGATACGCAGTATTTT	CATSPGTGSTDTQYF
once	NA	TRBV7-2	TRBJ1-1	TGTGCCAGCAGCTTAGGCACGGGTGGTGTAATGGCTTTCTTT	CASSLGTGGVMAFF
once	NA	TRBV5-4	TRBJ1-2	TGTGCCAGCAGCGCCGACAGGAGCTATGGCTACACCTTC	CASSADRSYGYTF
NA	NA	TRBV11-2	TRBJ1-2	TGTGCCAGCTCAAGAGAAGTTAAAGGTACCGGGACCTTC	CASSREVKGTGTF